The 28 T cell receptor beta chains listed next were all sequenced from one sample in a study of control samples from healthy donors and cancer patients. Measured with immunoSEQ multiplex PCR; TCRdb has only the in-frame clones, and not every one. The sample lists roughly 120,000 clones; over 75% were seen once. The sequencing input was blood. These receptors originate from a man aged 45-60 years in good health.

The chain carries TRBV9 and TRBJ2-2; 8 positions match TRBD1. With 3 bases clipped from V and 5 bases from J, the junction kept 6 bases outside the gene matches. The CDR3 extends over 15 amino acids. Germline CDR1 SGDLS, CDR2 YYNGEE. The CDR3 region has the DNA TGTGCCAGCAGCGCTTCAGACAGGGGTACCGGGGAGCTGTTTTTT. It translates to CASSASDRGTGELFF.

The chain joins TRBV20-1 to TRBJ2-7; D not certain. The CDR3 totals 13 residues. Germline CDR1 and CDR2: DFQATT and SNEGSKA (reference sequence). V lost 3 bases to trimming and J lost 2 bases, with 11 bases between them. CDR3 bases: TGCAGTGCTAGTACGGTTCTGCCCTACGAGCAGTACTTC. Amino acid sequence: CSASTVLPYEQYF.

The genes are TRBV5-5 and TRBJ2-2; the D gene is possibly TRBD2 (6 bases). The CDR3 has 16 amino acids. From germline, CDR1 is SGHKS and CDR2 YYEKEE (reference sequence). V shed 3 bases and J shed 4 bases, with 16 bases lying between them. CDR3 amino acids: CASSWAGPSSTGELFF. The CDR3 coding sequence is TGTGCCAGCAGCTGGGCGGGACCGTCTAGCACCGGGGAGCTGTTTTTT. Complete variable domain (other parts from reference TRBV5-5 and TRBJ2-2): DAGVTQSPTHLIKTRGQQVTLRCSPISGHKSVSWYQQVLGQGPQFIFQYYEKEERGRGNFPDRFSARQFPNYSSELNVNALLLGDSALYLCASSWAGPSSTGELFFGEGSRLTVL.

This clone was picked up one time. The genes are TRBV28 and TRBJ2-5, with TRBD2 matching 15 bases. CDR1 is MDHEN and CDR2 is SYDVKM in the germline V gene. This CDR3 is built from 18 residues. After removal of 5 bases from V and 3 bases from J, the junction contained 10 bases not matched to a gene. CDR3 region: CASSPRTSGGVFKETQYF. The CDR3, as DNA: TGTGCCAGCAGTCCGAGGACTAGCGGGGGGGTATTCAAAGAGACCCAGTACTTC.

The chain joins TRBV30 to TRBJ1-5; weak D call: TRBD1 (5 bases). Trimming cost V 0 bases and J 6 bases, with 12 bases left between them. Looked up from germline, CDR1 is GTSNPN and CDR2 is SVGIG (reference sequence). The CDR3 runs to 14 residues. This CDR3 reads CAWSVGQGSQPQHF. DNA of the CDR3: TGTGCCTGGAGTGTCGGTCAGGGTTCTCAGCCCCAGCATTTT.

This clone occurred once. V usage is TRBV27 and J usage is TRBJ1-5; TRBD1 matches at 7 bases. CDR3 length equals 13 residues. Germline CDR1 and CDR2: MNHEY and SMNVEV (reference sequence). V gave up 6 bases and J gave up 6 bases; unmatched junction bases: 5. In nucleotides, the CDR3 is TGTGCCAGCAGACCGGGACAGAGTCAGCCCCAGCATTTT. Its translation: CASRPGQSQPQHF.

The chain uses TRBV7-9 and TRBJ2-7; 11 bases align to TRBD2. V was clipped by 4 bases and J by 3 bases; unmatched bases: 5. Germline-derived CDR1 and CDR2 are SEHNR and FQNEAQ (reference sequence). The length of the CDR3 is 15 residues. The CDR3 reads CASSSRLAGFYEQYF. In DNA form, the CDR3 reads TGTGCCAGCAGCTCGAGACTAGCGGGGTTCTACGAGCAGTACTTC.

In its sample, this clone was seen a few times. The chain joins TRBV19 to TRBJ1-5; the D is unclear. Germline values: CDR1 LNHDA, CDR2 SQIVND (reference sequence). This CDR3 region has 14 residues. V was shortened by 7 bases and J by 2 bases, with 12 bases between the two germline ends. The CDR3 region has the DNA TGTGCCAGTAAACTCATAGGTGGCAATCAGCCCCAGCATTTT. Residues: CASKLIGGNQPQHF.

The chain uses TRBV28 and TRBJ1-2; D uncertain. The germline gives CDR1 MDHEN, CDR2 SYDVKM. The CDR3 spans 12 residues. The germline V and J ends were trimmed by 7 bases and 5 bases, with 11 bases remaining between them. In nucleotides, the CDR3 is TGTGCCAGCAACCAGCCTAGGTATGGCTACACCTTC. It is translated as CASNQPRYGYTF.

The J gene is TRBJ1-2, the V gene TRBV13, with 8 bases that match TRBD1. V shed 4 bases, J shed 5 bases, and the junction held 9 bases outside the gene matches. This CDR3 region has 15 residues. Per germline, CDR1 PRHDT and CDR2 FYEKMQ (reference sequence). The CDR3: CASSSIGQGWYGYTF. DNA for the CDR3: TGTGCCAGCAGCTCAATCGGACAGGGCTGGTATGGCTACACCTTC.

The chain combines TRBV19 with TRBJ2-5; 7 positions agree with TRBD1. With 2 bases clipped from V and 7 bases from J, the junction kept 7 bases outside the gene matches. CDR1 and CDR2 from the germline V gene are LNHDA and SQIVND (reference sequence). The CDR3 is made up of 14 amino acids. The CDR3 DNA reads TGTGCCAGTAGTATACAGGGGGAGAGAGGGACCCAGTACTTC. Translated, it gives CASSIQGERGTQYF.

This chain connects TRBV24-1 to TRBJ2-3, with 7 bases that match TRBD2. Germline assignment: CDR1 KGHDR and CDR2 SFDVKD. The CDR3 has 16 residues. Trimming removed 6 bases from V and 1 base from J; junction bases left unmatched: 9. CDR3 bases: TGTGCCACCAGTTCACCTCACAGCGGGGGCACAGATACGCAGTATTTT. Translating it yields CATSSPHSGGTDTQYF.

This clone is a singleton in its sample. J is TRBJ2-3 and V is TRBV28, with TRBD2 matching over 9 bases. The CDR3 is made up of 14 amino acids. In germline, CDR1 is MDHEN, CDR2 SYDVKM. J lost 0 bases, V lost 7 bases, and 2 bases had no gene match. In DNA, the CDR3 is TGTGCCAGCATCCTAGCGGGGAGCACAGATACGCAGTATTTT. This encodes CASILAGSTDTQYF.

This chain joins TRBV9 and TRBJ2-6, with D tentatively TRBD1 (5 bases). The CDR3 is 14 amino acids. Between the trimmed V and J ends, which lost 3 bases and 1 base, there was a span of 5 bases. Germline CDR1 reads SGDLS; CDR2 reads YYNGEE. The CDR3 nucleotides read TGTGCCAGCAGCGCAGGGTCTGGGGCCAACGTCCTGACTTTC. Translation: CASSAGSGANVLTF.

The V and J genes are TRBV2 and TRBJ1-1, with D tentatively TRBD1 (5 bases). Germline V gives CDR1 SNHLY, CDR2 FYNNEI. Trimming removed 3 bases from V and 0 bases from J, with 14 bases in between. This CDR3 contains 16 residues. CDR3 nucleotides: TGTGCCAGCAGTGACGAGACAGAGTCCATGAACACTGAAGCTTTCTTT. Translation: CASSDETESMNTEAFF.

The genes are TRBV28 and TRBJ2-4; D remains unclear. The CDR3 is 15 residues long. Germline loops: CDR1 MDHEN, CDR2 SYDVKM. V lost 1 base and J 1 base, leaving 8 bases between the germline ends. The CDR3 DNA sequence: TGTGCCAGCAGTTTATCTGGTGGGGCCAAAAACATTCAGTACTTC. Its translation: CASSLSGGAKNIQYF. The complete variable domain, with remaining parts taken from reference TRBV28 and TRBJ2-4, reads DVKVTQSSRYLVKRTGEKVFLECVQDMDHENMFWYRQDPGLGLRLIYFSYDVKMKEKGDIPEGYSVSREKKERFSLILESASTNQTSMYLCASSLSGGAKNIQYFGAGTRLSVL.

The rearrangement uses TRBV12-5 and TRBJ2-7; D may match TRBD1 or TRBD2 (5 bases each). The CDR3 is 12 amino acids. CDR1 and CDR2 (germline): LGHNT, FRNRAP. V shed 9 bases and J shed 7 bases, with 16 bases lying between them. The CDR3, as DNA: TGTGCTAGATTTTCGGGGACCGTTGAGCAGTACTTC. Residues: CARFSGTVEQYF.

V is TRBV7-9 and J is TRBJ2-5, with 14 bases lining up with TRBD2. The J segment lost 2 bases and the V segment lost 8 bases, leaving 10 bases of the junction unmatched. Looked up from germline, CDR1 is SEHNR and CDR2 is FQNEAQ (reference sequence). This CDR3 is built from 17 residues. The CDR3 protein is CASVRLAGGTSQETQYF. DNA for the CDR3: TGTGCCAGCGTACGACTAGCGGGGGGGACCTCACAAGAGACCCAGTACTTC.

The CDR3 is CASNLRGAEPYQETQYF. The CDR3 DNA reads as TGTGCCAGCAACCTCCGGGGGGCAGAACCCTACCAAGAGACCCAGTACTTC. J is TRBJ2-5 and V is TRBV5-6; D possibly corresponds to TRBD2 (7 bases). Germline values: CDR1 SGHDT, CDR2 YYEEEE. The CDR3 sequence is 17 residues long. Deletions cut 6 bases from V and 0 bases from J, with 21 bases between.

The chain carries TRBV28 and TRBJ2-5; 7 nucleotides align to TRBD2. The V gene's germline CDR1 is MDHEN and CDR2 SYDVKM. The CDR3 extends over 13 amino acids. V was pared by 10 bases and J by 4 bases, with 9 bases of the junction left unmatched. CDR3 amino acids: CAIRGRVRETQYF. In nucleotides, the CDR3 is TGTGCCATCCGAGGGAGGGTTCGAGAGACCCAGTACTTC. The variable domain in full, with the rest retrieved from reference TRBV28 and TRBJ2-5, is DVKVTQSSRYLVKRTGEKVFLECVQDMDHENMFWYRQDPGLGLRLIYFSYDVKMKEKGDIPEGYSVSREKKERFSLILESASTNQTSMYLCAIRGRVRETQYFGPGTRLLVL.

The chain employs TRBV7-9 and TRBJ1-5, with TRBD1 identical over 7 bases. Germline V gives CDR1 SEHNR, CDR2 FQNEAQ (reference sequence). V trimming: 6 bases; J trimming: 11 bases; junction bases outside the gene matches: 13. The length of the CDR3 is 14 residues. This chain's CDR3 is CASSSGQISEAQHF. Written as DNA, the CDR3 is TGTGCCAGCAGTTCGGGACAGATCTCGGAAGCCCAGCATTTT.

The J gene is TRBJ2-1, the V gene TRBV2, with D perhaps matching TRBD2 (5 bases). V dropped 8 bases and J dropped 8 bases, with 22 bases sitting between them. The CDR3 runs 15 residues. Germline CDR1 is SNHLY and CDR2 is FYNNEI. The CDR3 loop is CASDGLGIGGDEQFF. The CDR3 coding sequence is TGTGCCAGCGACGGACTGGGAATAGGAGGCGATGAGCAGTTCTTC.

The CDR3 here is CASSLNPDYNSPLHF. CDR3 DNA: TGTGCCAGCAGCCTCAACCCAGATTATAATTCACCCCTCCACTTT. This sequence joins TRBV7-3 and TRBJ1-6; no reliable D call. V lost 5 bases to trimming and J lost 4 bases, with 12 bases between them. Germline CDR1 is SGHTA and CDR2 is FQGTGA. The CDR3 consists of 15 residues. Full variable domain (missing parts from reference TRBV7-3 and TRBJ1-6): GAGVSQTPSNKVTEKGKYVELRCDPISGHTALYWYRQSLGQGPEFLIYFQGTGAADDSGLPNDRFFAVRPEGSVSTLKIQRTERGDSAVYLCASSLNPDYNSPLHFGNGTRLTVT.

The chain uses TRBV28 and TRBJ2-7; D might be TRBD2 (5 bases). The CDR3 consists of 12 residues. Trimming stripped 5 bases from V and 3 bases from J, with 8 bases between. Per germline, CDR1 MDHEN and CDR2 SYDVKM. DNA for the CDR3: TGTGCCAGCAGTAAGGGAGTCTACGAGCAGTACTTC. As protein: CASSKGVYEQYF.

The chain couples TRBV7-9 to TRBJ2-1; tentatively, D is TRBD1 (6 bases). CDR1 is SEHNR, CDR2 FQNEAQ, per germline (reference sequence). V shed 1 base and J shed 2 bases, with 9 bases lying between them. This CDR3 comprises 15 residues. Here the CDR3 reads CASSLGTGTYNEQFF. The CDR3 DNA sequence: TGTGCCAGCAGCTTAGGTACAGGGACCTACAATGAGCAGTTCTTC.

This chain links TRBV5-6 with TRBJ2-6; D uncertain. V lost 0 bases, J lost 2 bases, and 3 bases lay in between. The CDR3 totals 14 residues. Germline-derived CDR1 and CDR2 are SGHDT and YYEEEE. The CDR3 reads CASSLEAGANVLTF. The CDR3 coding sequence is TGTGCCAGCAGCTTGGAAGCTGGGGCCAACGTCCTGACTTTC.

The chain links TRBV5-1 to TRBJ2-1; 11 nucleotides align to TRBD1. Looked up from germline, CDR1 is SGHRS and CDR2 is YFSETQ. Unmatched junction bases numbered 17, after V lost 4 bases and J lost 2 bases. The CDR3 is 20 residues long. DNA for the CDR3: TGCGCCAGCAGCCTCATACCGGGACAGGGGGTCGTAGGGGCCTACAATGAGCAGTTCTTC. Translated, it gives CASSLIPGQGVVGAYNEQFF.

The chain joins TRBV11-3 to TRBJ1-4; a weak D match, TRBD1 (5 bases). CDR1 SGHNT and CDR2 YENEEA come from the germline V gene. Trimming pared 5 bases from V and 3 bases from J, leaving 13 bases between. CDR3 length equals 15 residues. The CDR3 loop reads CASSIRGVANEKLFF. In DNA, the CDR3 is TGTGCCAGCAGCATTCGGGGGGTGGCTAATGAAAAACTGTTTTTT.